These 26 T cell receptor beta chains were all obtained from the same sample, sequenced in a study of cytomegalovirus exposure and HLA in healthy donors. The protocol was immunoSEQ multiplex PCR, while the TCRdb copy is restricted to in-frame clones and leaves out a portion. The sample gives approximately 300,000 clones, about nine tenths of which show up once; over 0.8% is in the top ten. The sample was PBMCs. These TCRs come from a woman aged 18-35 years in good health and CMV-seronegative.

The CDR3 region is CASSPPAGGRDQPQHF. The CDR3 DNA is TGTGCCAGCTCACCACCGGCCGGGGGGCGTGATCAGCCCCAGCATTTT. The gene calls are TRBV18 and TRBJ1-5; tentative D call: TRBD1 (6 bases). Trimming removed 0 bases from V and 5 bases from J, with 14 bases in between. Looked up from germline, CDR1 is KGHSH and CDR2 is LQKENI. This CDR3 contains 16 residues.

The V and J genes are TRBV19 and TRBJ2-3; no reliable D call. The CDR3 runs 14 residues. Germline loops: CDR1 LNHDA, CDR2 SQIVND (reference sequence). V lost 3 bases and J lost 9, with 16 bases in between. DNA for the CDR3: TGTGCCAGTAGTATTTCAGCGAAACCCAAAACGCAGTATTTT. It specifies CASSISAKPKTQYF. The whole variable domain, filled in from reference TRBV19 and TRBJ2-3, reads DGGITQSPKYLFRKEGQNVTLSCEQNLNHDAMYWYRQDPGQGLRLIYYSQIVNDFQKGDIAEGYSVSREKKESFPLTVTSAQKNPTAFYLCASSISAKPKTQYFGPGTRLTVL.

The chain employs TRBV6-5 and TRBJ2-7; D is possibly TRBD2 (6 bases). Looked up from germline, CDR1 is MNHEY and CDR2 is SVGAGI. This CDR3 has 16 amino acids. V lost 0 bases to trimming and J lost 1 base, with 13 bases between them. The CDR3 sequence is CASSYSITGDSYEQYF. The CDR3 DNA is TGTGCCAGCAGTTACTCGATTACGGGAGATTCCTACGAGCAGTACTTC.

This chain joins TRBV27 and TRBJ2-1, with 8 positions matching TRBD2. Unmatched junction bases numbered 5, after V lost 5 bases and J lost 5 bases. The CDR3 loop spans 14 amino acids. Germline V lookup: CDR1 MNHEY, CDR2 SMNVEV (reference sequence). In nucleotides, the CDR3 is TGTGCCAGCAGTACGACTAGCGTTAACAATGAGCAGTTCTTC. Its protein product is CASSTTSVNNEQFF.

The chain combines TRBV19 with TRBJ2-1; 9 nucleotides line up with TRBD1. The germline gives CDR1 LNHDA, CDR2 SQIVND (reference sequence). This CDR3 has 16 residues. The V and J ends lost 3 bases and 6 bases, in that order; junction bases with no gene match: 9. CDR3 coding DNA: TGTGCCAGTAGTATCGCGGGACAGGGCTATCCCAATGAGCAGTTCTTC. Its protein is CASSIAGQGYPNEQFF.

Only one count was recorded for this clone. The rearrangement joins TRBV28 to TRBJ2-7, with 10 bases aligning to TRBD2. The V and J ends lost 4 bases and 0 bases, in that order; junction bases with no gene match: 6. The CDR3 runs to 16 residues. CDR1 and CDR2 from the germline V gene are MDHEN and SYDVKM. This CDR3 is CASSSQLAGSSYEQYF. CDR3 DNA: TGTGCCAGCAGTTCCCAACTAGCGGGAAGCTCCTACGAGCAGTACTTC.

The chain is built from TRBV7-7 and TRBJ1-5; D not resolved. Trimming removed 7 bases at V and 0 bases at J, with 13 bases between. CDR1 and CDR2 from the germline V gene are SSHAT and FNYEAQ (reference sequence). This CDR3 is 15 amino acids long. The CDR3 sequence: CASTPRWVSNQPQHF. CDR3 nucleotide sequence: TGTGCCAGCACCCCCAGGTGGGTTAGCAATCAGCCCCAGCATTTT.

This rearrangement joins TRBV25-1 to TRBJ2-1, with 13 bases fitting TRBD2. CDR1 is MGHDK and CDR2 is SYGVNS in the germline V gene. The CDR3 is made up of 17 amino acids. The trim removed 4 bases at V and 5 bases at J, leaving 8 bases unmatched. CDR3 sequence (DNA): TGTGCCAGCAGTGCCCAACTAGCGGGAGGGTTGCACAATGAGCAGTTCTTC. It encodes CASSAQLAGGLHNEQFF.

This clone came up once. This rearrangement joins TRBV5-1 to TRBJ1-4; 7 bases fit TRBD1. Germline lookup yields CDR1 SGHRS and CDR2 YFSETQ. Germline trimming cut 0 bases from V and 5 bases from J; bases unmatched to any gene: 10. The CDR3 has 17 residues. CDR3 sequence (DNA): TGCGCCAGCAGCTTGGTAACTTTGACAGGGCAAAATGAAAAACTGTTTTTT. Translated: CASSLVTLTGQNEKLFF.

In this sample, this clone turned up a few times. The chain uses TRBV6-1 and TRBJ1-3, with unresolved D. Trimming removed 1 base from V and 11 bases from J, with 12 bases in between. The CDR3 is made up of 13 amino acids. The V gene's germline CDR1 is MNHNS and CDR2 SASEGT. In nucleotides, the CDR3 is TGTGCCAGCAGTGAAGGGTTGCAGTTATCCATATATTTT. It specifies CASSEGLQLSIYF.

V gene TRBV5-6 combines with J gene TRBJ2-3, with D hard to call. V was pared by 0 bases and J by 5 bases, with 4 bases between. The CDR3 covers 12 residues. Germline CDR1 SGHDT, CDR2 YYEEEE. Here the CDR3 DNA reads TGTGCCAGCAGCTTGGCCGGAGATACGCAGTATTTT. As protein: CASSLAGDTQYF. Combining the CDR3 with reference TRBV5-6 and TRBJ2-3 gives the whole variable domain DAGVTQSPTHLIKTRGQQVTLRCSPKSGHDTVSWYQQALGQGPQFIFQYYEEEERQRGNFPDRFSGHQFPNYSSELNVNALLLGDSALYLCASSLAGDTQYFGPGTRLTVL.

The chain couples TRBV5-6 to TRBJ2-2; TRBD2 is a possible D gene (6 bases). CDR3 length: 16 amino acids. The germline V gene encodes CDR1 SGHDT and CDR2 YYEEEE. V dropped 4 bases and J dropped 1 base, with 14 bases sitting between them. The CDR3 region has the DNA TGTGCCAGCAGCCGGGGACTCAGCTTGAACACCGGGGAGCTGTTTTTT. Amino acids: CASSRGLSLNTGELFF.

This clone was seen only a few times. The gene calls are TRBV10-2 and TRBJ2-7, with TRBD1 identical over 9 bases. Trimming took 6 bases from V and 7 from J; bases not matched to a gene: 10. The length of the CDR3 is 14 residues. The germline V gene encodes CDR1 WSHSY and CDR2 SAAADI. This CDR3 reads CASRAGTGSGEQYF. The CDR3 DNA reads as TGCGCCAGCAGAGCCGGGACAGGGTCGGGTGAGCAGTACTTC.

The chain couples TRBV5-1 to TRBJ2-2; 7 positions match TRBD1. CDR3 length equals 15 residues. Trimming removed 2 bases from V and 3 bases from J; junction bases left unmatched: 4. CDR1 and CDR2 (germline): SGHRS, YFSETQ. As DNA, the CDR3 is TGCGCCAGCAGCTTATACACAGGGGACACCGGGGAGCTGTTTTTT. Its protein product is CASSLYTGDTGELFF.

The chain joins TRBV2 to TRBJ2-3; tentatively, D is TRBD1 (6 bases). Germline V gene lookup returns CDR1 SNHLY and CDR2 FYNNEI. This CDR3 is built from 13 residues. V was cut by 5 bases and J by 3 bases, with 9 bases left in between. CDR3 sequence reads: CASSPRGTDTQYF. The CDR3 DNA reads as TGTGCCAGCAGTCCGAGGGGGACAGATACGCAGTATTTT.

With regard to this clone: This sample also contains other DNA sequences that code for the same CDR3. The rearrangement joins TRBV27 to TRBJ2-5; D may be TRBD2 (6 bases). Per germline, CDR1 MNHEY and CDR2 SMNVEV (reference sequence). Trimming removed 3 bases at V and 5 bases at J, with 7 bases between. The CDR3 extends over 12 amino acids. CDR3 coding DNA: TGTGCCAGCAGTTTCGGGGGTGAGACCCAGTACTTC. This codes for CASSFGGETQYF.

V gene TRBV2 combines with J gene TRBJ2-3, with 12 bases identical to TRBD2. V shed 3 bases and J 5 bases; nucleotides not matched to a gene: 3. Germline CDR1 reads SNHLY; CDR2 reads FYNNEI. The CDR3 consists of 15 residues. The CDR3 nucleotides are TGTGCCAGCAGTGATTTGGGACTAGCGGGAGATACGCAGTATTTT. Protein sequence: CASSDLGLAGDTQYF.

V usage is TRBV5-1 and J usage is TRBJ2-2; 9 positions agree with TRBD1. Germline-derived CDR1 and CDR2 are SGHRS and YFSETQ. CDR3 size: 18 residues. The V gene end was trimmed by 4 bases and the J gene end by 6 bases; junction bases not matched to a gene: 16. CDR3: CASSAHPPGQGVPGELFF. The CDR3 DNA follows: TGCGCCAGCAGCGCACATCCTCCGGGACAGGGAGTTCCCGGGGAGCTGTTTTTT.

The chain's CDR3 is CASSAVQTYEQYF. Here the CDR3 DNA reads TGTGCCAGCAGCGCGGTTCAGACCTACGAGCAGTACTTC. The V and J genes are TRBV7-2 and TRBJ2-7, with D uncertain. This CDR3 region has 13 residues. V lost 5 bases to trimming and J lost 2 bases, with 10 bases between them. From germline, CDR1 is SGHTA and CDR2 FQGNSA.

This chain uses TRBV4-1 with TRBJ1-5, with D perhaps matching TRBD1 (5 bases). From germline, CDR1 is MGHRA and CDR2 YSYEKL. V was clipped by 1 base and J by 5 bases, with 15 bases between them. This CDR3 is 16 amino acids long. In DNA, the CDR3 is TGCGCCAGCAGCCAAGTTAGTTCAGGGTTAGATCAGCCCCAGCATTTT. Its protein product is CASSQVSSGLDQPQHF.

This rearrangement joins TRBV6-1 to TRBJ2-7; TRBD1 might be the D (5 bases). Between the trimmed V and J ends, which lost 0 bases and 12 bases, there was a span of 18 bases. The germline V gene encodes CDR1 MNHNS and CDR2 SASEGT. The CDR3 contains 14 residues. CDR3 sequence (DNA): TGTGCCAGCAGTGAAGCGTACCACAGGTCCTTGGCGTACTTC. This sequence encodes CASSEAYHRSLAYF.

This clone was counted a few times. V is TRBV2 and J is TRBJ1-2; D is uncertain. The germline CDR1 and CDR2 sequences are SNHLY and FYNNEI. The V and J ends lost 5 bases and 5 bases respectively, with 6 bases between them. There are 11 residues in the CDR3. The CDR3 spells CASSPEYGYTF. CDR3 in DNA: TGTGCCAGCAGTCCAGAATATGGCTACACCTTC.

This clone was counted once. The chain employs TRBV6-5 and TRBJ2-1; tentatively, D is TRBD2 (5 bases). Germline CDR1 is MNHEY and CDR2 is SVGAGI. V was trimmed by 0 bases and J by 8 bases, leaving 14 bases between them. The CDR3 has 15 amino acids. The CDR3 region is CASSYSILAHDEQFF. The CDR3 bases are TGTGCCAGCAGTTACTCGATCCTAGCCCACGATGAGCAGTTCTTC.

The chain links TRBV5-6 to TRBJ2-5, with TRBD1 as a possible D gene (5 bases). There are 14 residues in the CDR3. V was pared by 2 bases and J by 5 bases, with 13 bases between. Germline CDR1 is SGHDT and CDR2 is YYEEEE. The CDR3 protein is CASSFLTAGETQYF. As DNA, the CDR3 is TGTGCCAGCAGCTTCCTCACCGCAGGGGAGACCCAGTACTTC. The complete variable domain, with remaining parts taken from reference TRBV5-6 and TRBJ2-5, reads DAGVTQSPTHLIKTRGQQVTLRCSPKSGHDTVSWYQQALGQGPQFIFQYYEEEERQRGNFPDRFSGHQFPNYSSELNVNALLLGDSALYLCASSFLTAGETQYFGPGTRLLVL.

This clone is a singleton in its sample. The chain couples TRBV5-1 to TRBJ2-3; 7 nucleotides agree with TRBD1. The germline CDR1 and CDR2 sequences are SGHRS and YFSETQ. Trimming at V came to 0 bases and at J to 3 bases, leaving 7 bases not matched to a gene. CDR3 length equals 16 residues. The CDR3 region is CASSLGDRENTDTQYF. CDR3 DNA: TGCGCCAGCAGCTTGGGTGACAGGGAGAATACAGATACGCAGTATTTT.

This chain connects TRBV7-2 to TRBJ2-2; no definite D call. Trimming removed 3 bases from V and 4 bases from J, with 6 bases in between. CDR3 length: 13 residues. The V gene's germline CDR1 is SGHTA and CDR2 FQGNSA. CDR3 in DNA: TGTGCCAGCAGCTTGTCCCTCACCGGGGAGCTGTTTTTT. As protein: CASSLSLTGELFF. The full variable domain, with the rest looked up from reference TRBV7-2 and TRBJ2-2, is GAGVSQSPSNKVTEKGKDVELRCDPISGHTALYWYRQSLGQGLEFLIYFQGNSAPDKSGLPSDRFSAERTGGSVSTLTIQRTQQEDSAVYLCASSLSLTGELFFGEGSRLTVL.